Below, one T cell receptor beta chain is given with its context. Its antigen remains unknown. In germline, CDR1 is SGHRS, CDR2 YFSETQ. The CDR3 is 17 amino acids. The V end lost 2 bases, the J end lost 1 base, and 13 bases lay between the germline ends. This sample stems from a study of post-analysis software for immune sequencing data. Study findings and constraints: Patients carried roughly five TRBV segments more frequently than controls did, and TRBV5-6, TRBV5-1 and TRBV20-1 were among them. Comparison with controls showed significantly lower normalized Chao1 diversity in multiple sclerosis patients.

Incorporated into the TCR beta cDNA libraries were unique molecular identifiers, which served to reduce PCR and sequencing biases. MiXCR, applied by TCRdb to the PCR reads, yields one record per CDR3 protein. The table lists some 260,000 distinct CDR3 sequences, 35% to 40% of them singletons. The sample consisted of blood. The V gene is TRBV5-1, the J gene TRBJ2-6; no firm D call. This TCR was recovered from a girl aged 5 to 17 with multiple sclerosis. The CDR3 DNA follows: TGCGCCAGCAGCTTCCACGGTGGCGTTTCTGGGGCCAACGTCCTGACTTTC. Protein: CASSFHGGVSGANVLTF.